This record concerns one T cell receptor beta chain sequence. The data were obtained in a study of technical replicates of blood from a few donors. The CDR3 is 13 amino acids. The V and J ends lost 5 bases and 8 bases, in that order; junction bases with no gene match: 9. Per germline, CDR1 SGHDT and CDR2 YYEEEE. This table comes from immunoSEQ multiplex PCR, and its TCRdb copy is limited to in-frame clones, with some not included. The sample yields about 82,000 clones, 96% seen once. The sample was T cells isolated from PBMCs. The chain employs TRBV5-6 and TRBJ1-2; 7 nucleotides line up with TRBD1. The TCR was taken from a human donor in good health. DNA of the CDR3: TGTGCCAGCAGTGGGAACAGGGGTGGAGGCTACACCTTC. Its protein is CASSGNRGGGYTF.